The present T cell receptor (beta chain) was sequenced within a study of blood T cell repertoires in COVID-19. Study information: From the United States, Italy and Spain came samples of acute and convalescent COVID-19. PBMCs, B-cell-depleted T cells, or T cells were the source of the cDNA or gDNA that made up the material.

Per the study methods: The assay estimated nucleated cells by amplifying reference gene primers. Assay: immunoSEQ multiplex PCR; the TCRdb copy retains only in-frame clones and omits some. Clonal size and the V and J genes are those of that table, whereas D and trimming came from the DNA. The table records 200,000 to 250,000 clones, about 80% of them present only once. This CDR3 contains 16 residues. The ends lost 4 bases at V and 8 bases at J; junction bases unmatched: 11. CDR1 is SGHTA and CDR2 is FQGNSA in the germline V gene. Specimen: peripheral blood. This chain connects TRBV7-2 to TRBJ2-1; 10 bases are a match to TRBD2. The origin of this receptor is a woman aged 45-65 years with acute or convalescent COVID-19. CDR3 sequence: CASSWWGLAGEDEQFF. The CDR3, as DNA: TGTGCCAGCAGCTGGTGGGGGCTAGCGGGAGAGGATGAGCAGTTCTTC.